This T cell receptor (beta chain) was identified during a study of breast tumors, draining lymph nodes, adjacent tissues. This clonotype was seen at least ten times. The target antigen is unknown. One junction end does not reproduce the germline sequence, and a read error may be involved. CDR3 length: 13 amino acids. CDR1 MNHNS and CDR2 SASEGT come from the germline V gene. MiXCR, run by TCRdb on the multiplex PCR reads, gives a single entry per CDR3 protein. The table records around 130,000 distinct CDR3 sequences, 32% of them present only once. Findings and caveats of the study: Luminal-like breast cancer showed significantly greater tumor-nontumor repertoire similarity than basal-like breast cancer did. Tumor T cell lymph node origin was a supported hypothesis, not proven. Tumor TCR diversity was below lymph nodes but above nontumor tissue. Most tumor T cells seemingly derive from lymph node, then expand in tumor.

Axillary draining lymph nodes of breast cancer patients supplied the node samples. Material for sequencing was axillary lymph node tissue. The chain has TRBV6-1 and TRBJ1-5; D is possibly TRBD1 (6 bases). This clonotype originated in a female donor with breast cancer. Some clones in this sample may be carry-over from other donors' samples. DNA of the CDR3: TGTGCCAGCAGTACAGGGAGCAAACAGCCCCAGCATTTT. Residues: CASSTGSKQPQHF.